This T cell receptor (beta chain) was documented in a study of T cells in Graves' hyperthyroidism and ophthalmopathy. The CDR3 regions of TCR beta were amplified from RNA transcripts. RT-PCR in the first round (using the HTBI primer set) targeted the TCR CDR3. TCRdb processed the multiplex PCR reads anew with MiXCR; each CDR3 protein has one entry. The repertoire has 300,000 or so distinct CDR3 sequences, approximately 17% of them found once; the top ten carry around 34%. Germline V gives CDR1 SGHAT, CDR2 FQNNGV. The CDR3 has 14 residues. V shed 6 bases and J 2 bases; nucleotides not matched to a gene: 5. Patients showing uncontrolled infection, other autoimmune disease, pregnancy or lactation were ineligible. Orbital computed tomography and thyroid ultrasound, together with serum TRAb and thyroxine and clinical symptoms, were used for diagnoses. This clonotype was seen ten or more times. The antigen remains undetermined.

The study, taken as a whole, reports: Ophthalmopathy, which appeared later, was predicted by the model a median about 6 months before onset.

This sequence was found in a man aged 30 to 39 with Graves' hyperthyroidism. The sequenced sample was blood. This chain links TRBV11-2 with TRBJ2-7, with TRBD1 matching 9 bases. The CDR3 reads CASSPWDRAYEQYF. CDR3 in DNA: TGTGCCAGCAGTCCCTGGGACAGGGCCTACGAGCAGTACTTC.